This section outlines one T cell receptor beta chain sequence together with its context. Its antigen is unknown. The CDR3 is 15 amino acids. Losses at the gene ends were 1 base for V and 4 bases for J; bases not matched to a gene: 6. The V gene's germline CDR1 is SGHNT and CDR2 YENEEA. Patients were excluded for autoimmune disease history or systemic immunosuppression. This sample was included in a study of OX40 agonist ivuxolimab in advanced cancers. For the study at large: Subjects had a mean age of 60 years, with a range of 23 to 79; more than 75% were male. Findings and limits, study-wide: Clones of CD4+ and CD8+ blood T cells grew by week 6 at doses of 0.1 to 3.0 mg/kg.

The assay was immunoSEQ multiplex PCR, and TCRdb's table has in-frame clones only and misses some. The profile shows approximately 76,000 clones, 70% to 90% of them singletons. The clonotype originates from an adult with an advanced solid tumor such as melanoma, head and neck, liver or kidney cancer. The V gene is TRBV11-3, the J gene TRBJ2-5; 7 nucleotides line up with TRBD2. The sample here was CD4+ or CD8+ T cells sorted from blood, taken in a trial of the OX40 agonist ivuxolimab. CDR3: CASSLGPGLLETQYF. In nucleotides, the CDR3 is TGTGCCAGCAGCTTAGGCCCGGGACTACTAGAGACCCAGTACTTC.